This passage covers 22 T cell receptor beta chains from one sample sequenced in a study of T cell responses to AZD1222 COVID-19 vaccine. Profiled with immunoSEQ multiplex PCR; TCRdb holds only in-frame clones, not every one. The data contain some 120,000 clones, around 85% of them singletons. The sequences come from peripheral blood, collected 28 days after the second AZD1222 dose. These receptors all come from an adult who received the AZD1222 COVID-19 vaccine.

The chain is built from TRBV9 and TRBJ2-2; TRBD2 might be the D (6 bases). Germline V gene lookup returns CDR1 SGDLS and CDR2 YYNGEE. Trimming shortened V by 0 bases and J by 5 bases, and 8 bases separated the two germline ends. This CDR3 contains 14 residues. For the CDR3, the DNA is TGTGCCAGCAGCGTAGGGACTATTACCGGGGAGCTGTTTTTT. It specifies CASSVGTITGELFF.

V and J are TRBV11-2 and TRBJ2-5; D may match TRBD1 or TRBD2 (6 bases each). This CDR3 has 13 residues. Germline values: CDR1 SGHAT, CDR2 FQNNGV. V was pared by 5 bases and J by 5 bases, with 12 bases between. The CDR3 DNA sequence: TGTGCCAGCAGCCCCCCCGGGGGCGAGACCCAGTACTTC. Translating gives CASSPPGGETQYF. The complete variable domain, with remaining parts taken from reference TRBV11-2 and TRBJ2-5, reads EAGVAQSPRYKIIEKRQSVAFWCNPISGHATLYWYQQILGQGPKLLIQFQNNGVVDDSQLPKDRFSAERLKGVDSTLKIQPAKLEDSAVYLCASSPPGGETQYFGPGTRLLVL.

The rearrangement uses TRBV12-3 or TRBV12-4 and TRBJ1-2; D perhaps matches TRBD1 (5 bases). The CDR3 runs to 13 residues. The V gene lost 2 bases and the J gene lost 7 bases, with 11 bases spanning the gap. Written as DNA, the CDR3 is TGTGCCAGCAGTTTAACCAGGGTCCGTGGCTACACCTTC. Translated: CASSLTRVRGYTF.

The chain joins TRBV2 to TRBJ2-2; a weak D match, TRBD1 (6 bases). The CDR3 totals 15 residues. V shed 0 bases and J shed 2 bases, with 7 bases lying between them. Germline lookup yields CDR1 SNHLY and CDR2 FYNNEI. The CDR3 sequence is CASSEAGANTGELFF. The CDR3 DNA follows: TGTGCCAGCAGTGAAGCGGGGGCCAACACCGGGGAGCTGTTTTTT. The full variable domain, completed using reference TRBV2 and TRBJ2-2, is EPEVTQTPSHQVTQMGQEVILRCVPISNHLYFYWYRQILGQKVEFLVSFYNNEISEKSEIFDDQFSVERPDGSNFTLKIRSTKLEDSAMYFCASSEAGANTGELFFGEGSRLTVL.

The chain recombines TRBV10-3 with TRBJ1-1; D possibly corresponds to TRBD1 (5 bases). The germline V gene has CDR1 ENHRY and CDR2 SYGVKD. Trimming stripped 8 bases from V and 3 bases from J, with 25 bases between. The CDR3 length is 17 residues. For the CDR3, the DNA is TGTGCCATCTTTCCGGGGTTTGGCGGGGGAGGGGACACTGAAGCTTTCTTT. This sequence encodes CAIFPGFGGGGDTEAFF.

The V and J genes are TRBV5-1 and TRBJ2-1, with 9 bases lining up with TRBD2. The trim removed 4 bases at V and 4 bases at J, leaving 12 bases unmatched. Germline CDR1 is SGHRS and CDR2 is YFSETQ. The CDR3 is 17 residues long. CDR3 residues: CASSRTMTTSGYNEQFF. In nucleotides, the CDR3 is TGCGCCAGCAGCCGAACAATGACGACTAGCGGATACAATGAGCAGTTCTTC.

This clone appeared once. The DNA of the CDR3 is TGTGCCAGCAGCCGACAGGGGGGTCAGCCCCAGCATTTT. Translating gives CASSRQGGQPQHF. This chain uses TRBV6-5 with TRBJ1-5, with 9 nucleotides matching TRBD1. Unmatched junction bases numbered 3, after V lost 6 bases and J lost 6 bases. The CDR3 has 13 residues. Germline lookup yields CDR1 MNHEY and CDR2 SVGAGI.

This clone turned up a few times. The chain recombines TRBV5-1 with TRBJ2-5; tentative D call: TRBD1 (6 bases). The V gene's germline CDR1 is SGHRS and CDR2 YFSETQ. The length of the CDR3 is 13 residues. Trimming cost V 0 bases and J 5 bases, with 8 bases left between them. The CDR3 nucleotides are TGCGCCAGCAGCTTGGGTGGGGGCGAGACCCAGTACTTC. Translating it yields CASSLGGGETQYF.

The V call is TRBV24-1, the J call TRBJ2-5; 11 bases fit TRBD2. The CDR3 has 18 residues. After removal of 4 bases from V and 5 bases from J, the junction contained 14 bases not matched to a gene. Germline CDR1 and CDR2: KGHDR and SFDVKD. The CDR3 DNA reads TGTGCCACCAGTGACCGGCCTAGCGGGGGGCCAACCCGGGAGACCCAGTACTTC. Its protein is CATSDRPSGGPTRETQYF.

Notes on this clone: Other DNA sequences in the sample encode the same CDR3. The genes are TRBV4-1 and TRBJ1-2; tentative D call: TRBD1 (5 bases). V was pared by 0 bases and J by 8 bases, with 10 bases between. Germline CDR1 reads MGHRA; CDR2 reads YSYEKL. The CDR3 sequence is 13 residues long. The CDR3 spells CASSQDLGDGYTF. The DNA of the CDR3 is TGCGCCAGCAGCCAAGATCTTGGGGACGGCTACACCTTC.

This clone was detected only once. The chain combines TRBV19 with TRBJ1-4, with D maybe TRBD1 (5 bases). Germline lookup yields CDR1 LNHDA and CDR2 SQIVND (reference sequence). Trimming removed 4 bases at V and 0 bases at J, with 9 bases between. The CDR3 totals 15 residues. The CDR3 coding sequence is TGTGCCAGTAGTACGGGGGATTCAACTAATGAAAAACTGTTTTTT. Protein: CASSTGDSTNEKLFF. Together with reference TRBV19 and TRBJ1-4, the CDR3 gives the full variable domain: DGGITQSPKYLFRKEGQNVTLSCEQNLNHDAMYWYRQDPGQGLRLIYYSQIVNDFQKGDIAEGYSVSREKKESFPLTVTSAQKNPTAFYLCASSTGDSTNEKLFFGSGTQLSVL.

V is TRBV13 and J is TRBJ2-3, with 9 bases fitting TRBD2. The CDR3 totals 14 residues. CDR1 is PRHDT and CDR2 is FYEKMQ in the germline V gene (reference sequence). The ends lost 5 bases at V and 5 bases at J; junction bases unmatched: 5. The CDR3, as DNA: TGTGCCAGCAGCGCGAGCGGGGGGCAAGATACGCAGTATTTT. Protein product: CASSASGGQDTQYF.

The chain has TRBV11-2 and TRBJ2-7, with 9 bases matching TRBD1. This CDR3 has 15 amino acids. Germline values: CDR1 SGHAT, CDR2 FQNNGV. V lost 4 bases to trimming and J lost 0 bases; unmatched junction nucleotides: 4. The CDR3: CASSSGTGYSYEQYF. In nucleotides, the CDR3 is TGTGCCAGCAGCTCGGGGACAGGGTACTCCTACGAGCAGTACTTC.

The rearrangement joins TRBV5-6 to TRBJ2-7; D gene uncertain. This CDR3 has 14 amino acids. Germline V CDR1 and CDR2: SGHDT, YYEEEE. V was shortened by 0 bases and J by 3 bases, with 10 bases between the two germline ends. The CDR3 region has the DNA TGTGCCAGCAGCTTGGGTAGGGCCCGCTACGAGCAGTACTTC. Translating it yields CASSLGRARYEQYF.

V gene TRBV6-1 combines with J gene TRBJ1-2; 7 nucleotides match TRBD1. Germline lookup yields CDR1 MNHNS and CDR2 SASEGT. Trimming took 0 bases from V and 7 from J; bases not matched to a gene: 11. The CDR3 has 16 amino acids. Written as DNA, the CDR3 is TGTGCCAGCAGTGAAGCTGGACAGGTATTTTCGGGTGGCTACACCTTC. It is translated as CASSEAGQVFSGGYTF.

J is TRBJ2-7 and V is TRBV3-1 (or the pseudogene TRBV3-2); D gene ambiguous. Trimming left V 4 bases short and J 2 bases short, with 9 bases between. CDR3 length equals 13 residues. Germline CDR1 and CDR2: LGHDT and YNNKEL (reference sequence). CDR3 sequence: CASSRSNPYEQYF. Here the CDR3 DNA reads TGTGCCAGCAGCCGCAGTAACCCCTACGAGCAGTACTTC.

The genes are TRBV5-6 and TRBJ2-3, with D possibly being TRBD2 (7 bases). Germline V lookup: CDR1 SGHDT, CDR2 YYEEEE. The CDR3 sequence is 15 residues long. V was cut by 2 bases and J by 2 bases, with 12 bases left in between. The CDR3 reads CASSFGGRATDTQYF. The CDR3 DNA reads TGTGCCAGCAGCTTCGGGGGGCGGGCCACAGATACGCAGTATTTT.

The chain links TRBV4-1 to TRBJ2-3; TRBD1 might be the D (6 bases). The CDR3 is made up of 15 amino acids. Trimming stripped 3 bases from V and 2 bases from J, with 12 bases between. CDR1 and CDR2 from the germline V gene are MGHRA and YSYEKL. The CDR3 sequence: CASSHGRGFTDTQYF. CDR3 DNA sequence: TGCGCCAGCAGCCACGGCAGGGGCTTCACAGATACGCAGTATTTT.

The chain uses TRBV15 and TRBJ2-3; D call uncertain. Germline V lookup: CDR1 LNHNV, CDR2 YYDKDF (reference sequence). The V end lost 5 bases, the J end lost 2 bases, and 11 bases lay between the germline ends. This CDR3 has 14 residues. CDR3 loop: CATSASDLTDTQYF. The CDR3 DNA reads TGTGCCACCAGCGCTTCCGACCTCACAGATACGCAGTATTTT.

This clone was picked up one time. The CDR3 DNA sequence: TGTGCCAGCAGCGTCGACGGACAGACGGAAGCTTTCTTT. The encoded protein is CASSVDGQTEAFF. J is TRBJ1-1 and V is TRBV9; perhaps TRBD1 as D (6 bases). The CDR3 is made up of 13 amino acids. V was pared by 2 bases and J by 8 bases, with 13 bases between. The germline gives CDR1 SGDLS, CDR2 YYNGEE.

The chain is built from TRBV7-2 and TRBJ1-3; D gene uncertain. The V gene lost 11 bases and the J gene lost 4 bases, with 15 bases spanning the gap. The CDR3 has 13 amino acids. The germline V gene has CDR1 SGHTA and CDR2 FQGNSA. The CDR3 sequence is CASAGSAGNTIYF. CDR3 nucleotides: TGTGCCTCGGCAGGCTCAGCGGGAAACACCATATATTTT.

In this sample, this clone turned up once. This CDR3 reads CASTPGGDNTEAFF. CDR3 nucleotides: TGCGCCAGCACCCCGGGGGGGGATAACACTGAAGCTTTCTTT. The chain carries TRBV5-1 and TRBJ1-1; tentative D call: TRBD1 (5 bases). CDR3 length: 14 amino acids. V lost 6 bases to trimming and J lost 2 bases, with 14 bases between them. Germline CDR1 is SGHRS and CDR2 is YFSETQ. Variable domain in full (rest from reference TRBV5-1 and TRBJ1-1): KAGVTQTPRYLIKTRGQQVTLSCSPISGHRSVSWYQQTPGQGLQFLFEYFSETQRNKGNFPGRFSGRQFSNSRSEMNVSTLELGDSALYLCASTPGGDNTEAFFGQGTRLTVV.